This T cell receptor beta chain is drawn from a study of blood T cell repertoires in COVID-19 (dated by TCRdb to the early 2020s). With respect to the entire study: Collaborator samples came from the United States, Italy and Spain and covered acute and convalescent phases of COVID-19. Samples were obtained from the ongoing ImmuneRACE study (first 160 participants) and from 1,000 to 1,500 subjects provided by 6 global collaborators. Nearly every sample came with metadata listing a de-identified subject ID, COVID-19 status, age in years and sex. The repertoires were released in a freely available public database intended as a resource for research on the immune response to SARS-CoV-2. Subjects who had been exposed to COVID-19, were actively infected with it, or had recovered from it provided the deeply sampled blood TCRbeta repertoires that made up the dataset. The prospective study material was composed of cDNA or gDNA derived from T cells, B-cell-depleted T cells, or PBMCs. HLA class I and class II types, where available, came from metadata supplied by the sample provider rather than from assay-based typing. What the work shows at the level of the full study, not this receptor alone: The quantity of clinical and demographic metadata differed by source and by participant and was supplied without curation.

As to this clone: Its binding antigen is unknown. Per-nucleotide qualities are absent, and no much larger clonotype sits a single base away.

V is cut back by 4 bases and J by 5 bases, with 7 bases in the junction unmatched. From the cysteine up to the phenylalanine, the CDR3 has a length of 15 residues. The retained sequence is limited to the CDR3, 45 bases, with the frame set at the first base. From the germline V gene, CDR1 is SGHAT and CDR2 is FQNNGV. TCRbeta CDR3 regions were amplified from genomic DNA by means of the immunoSEQ Assay, a bias-controlled multiplex PCR. For the original study's pipeline: Nucleated cell counts per sample were estimated from amplification of reference gene primers within the assay. To quantify the absolute abundance of each unique TCRbeta CDR3 rearrangement, sequence reads were collapsed and filtered. For each sample, productive Simpson clonality was calculated by taking the square root of Simpson's diversity index across productive rearrangements. In TCRdb, the immuneACCESS table is reduced to in-frame sequences with V and J assigned. These tables do not hold every clone; where another copy was compared, an unresolved V gene accounts for under half, and the others remain unexplained. V, J and clone size reflect that table, while D and trimming were determined from the DNA. Counted in this sample were 200,000 to 250,000 clones; 70% to 90% of them appeared once. The ten largest clones add up to approximately 3.3% of the sample.

Whole blood was collected in K2EDTA tubes by collaborating institutions according to the institutions' own protocols. For TCRbeta analysis, collaborators shipped samples as frozen whole blood, isolated PBMCs, or DNA extracted from either of those sample types. This clonotype originated in a man between 18 and 35 years old with active or convalescent COVID-19. The rearranged segments are TRBV11-2 and TRBJ2-1; 8 central bases correspond to TRBD2. The specimen sequenced was peripheral blood. The CDR3 protein is CASSSSGSADNEQFF. The sequence in DNA is TGTGCCAGCAGCTCTAGCGGGTCCGCCGACAATGAGCAGTTCTTC.